The rows below give T cell receptor beta chains drawn from one sample of a study of blood T cell repertoires in COVID-19. Sequencing was performed with immunoSEQ multiplex PCR; in TCRdb, only in-frame clones are kept and a portion is missing. This table has over 75,000 clones, 75% to 95% appearing once. The sample was peripheral blood. These receptors all come from a human donor with active COVID-19. The donor label of this sample is uncertain. Each CDR3 is given with its conserved first and last residue. The D gene is left open where the match is weak. Some rows mark clone size as missing; the rest say once, few, many or name a class of expanded clone.

abundance	d_gene	v_gene	j_gene	CDR3aa	CDR3nt
NA	TRBD1	TRBV5-4	TRBJ2-5	CASSTGTGRQETQYF	TGTGCCAGCAGCACCGGGACAGGTAGACAAGAGACCCAGTACTTC
NA	TRBD1	TRBV6-8	TRBJ2-7	CASMDLGAGQGNCEVYEQYF	TGTGCCAGCATGGATCTTGGGGCGGGACAGGGGAATTGTGAGGTCTACGAGCAGTACTTC
NA	TRBD2	TRBV4-1	TRBJ2-3	CASSATRGGYTDTQYF	TGCGCCAGCAGCGCTACTCGCGGGGGGTACACAGATACGCAGTATTTT
NA	TRBD1	TRBV12-3/TRBV12-4	TRBJ2-7	CASSLGRGLEQYF	TGTGCCAGCAGTCTGGGCAGGGGGCTCGAGCAGTACTTC
NA	NA	TRBV5-1	TRBJ2-3	CASSLDSGGTDTQYF	TGCGCCAGCAGCTTGGACTCAGGGGGCACAGATACGCAGTATTTT
NA	NA	TRBV18	TRBJ2-5	CASSPLGAETQYF	TGTGCCAGCTCACCCCTGGGGGCGGAGACCCAGTACTTC
once	NA	TRBV28	TRBJ2-7	CASSLYRGGYEQYF	TGTGCCAGCAGTTTGTACAGGGGGGGCTACGAGCAGTACTTC
NA	TRBD2	TRBV28	TRBJ2-5	CASSLGGRVLSETQYF	TGTGCCAGCAGTCTTGGCGGGAGGGTACTGTCGGAGACCCAGTACTTC
NA	TRBD1	TRBV24-1	TRBJ2-5	CATSAGGQETQYF	TGTGCCACCAGTGCAGGGGGCCAAGAGACCCAGTACTTC
NA	NA	TRBV28	TRBJ1-1	CASSWGQNTEAFF	TGTGCCAGCAGTTGGGGACAGAACACTGAAGCTTTCTTT
NA	TRBD1	TRBV5-8	TRBJ1-5	CASSFRDRGNQPQHF	TGTGCCAGCAGCTTCCGGGACAGGGGCAATCAGCCCCAGCATTTT
NA	TRBD2	TRBV11-3	TRBJ2-1	CASSLGGLAGVNEQFF	TGTGCCAGCAGCTTAGGGGGACTAGCGGGGGTAAATGAGCAGTTCTTC
NA	NA	TRBV19	TRBJ2-3	CASRTGDSFTDTQYF	TGTGCCAGTAGAACCGGGGATAGTTTCACAGATACGCAGTATTTT
NA	TRBD1	TRBV11-1	TRBJ1-2	CASSGTANYGYTF	TGTGCCAGCAGCGGGACAGCCAACTATGGCTACACCTTC
few	NA	TRBV7-2	TRBJ1-1	CASSPGVLSWAFF	TGTGCCAGCAGCCCCGGGGTCCTCTCTTGGGCTTTCTTT
NA	TRBD2	TRBV4-2	TRBJ2-3	CASSQDSLGLAGGLSTDTQYF	TGTGCCAGCAGCCAAGATAGCTTAGGACTAGCGGGGGGGCTTAGCACAGATACGCAGTATTTT
NA	NA	TRBV6-2/TRBV6-3	TRBJ1-5	CASSYGAHYQPQHF	TGTGCCAGCAGTTACGGGGCCCATTATCAGCCCCAGCATTTT
NA	TRBD1	TRBV7-2	TRBJ1-1	CASSIGQADYEAFF	TGTGCCAGCAGCATCGGACAGGCTGATTATGAAGCTTTCTTT
once	NA	TRBV5-1	TRBJ1-2	CASSLVGSGNGYTF	TGCGCCAGCAGCTTAGTTGGGTCAGGCAACGGCTACACCTTC
few	NA	TRBV6-2/TRBV6-3	TRBJ2-7	CASSYPTGPYEQYF	TGTGCCAGCAGTTACCCGACAGGCCCCTACGAGCAGTACTTC
NA	NA	TRBV7-8	TRBJ1-3	CASSLGRGRTGNTIYF	TGTGCCAGCAGCTTAGGCAGGGGCAGAACTGGAAACACCATATATTTT
NA	NA	TRBV18	TRBJ2-1	CASAGLDEQFF	TGTGCCAGCGCCGGCCTAGATGAGCAGTTCTTC
NA	NA	TRBV20-1	TRBJ1-4	CSALRQHSVFF	TGCAGTGCTTTAAGACAACACTCGGTGTTTTTT
few	TRBD1	TRBV7-9	TRBJ1-5	CASSFGQGAAQNQPQHF	TGTGCCAGCAGCTTCGGGCAGGGGGCGGCTCAGAATCAGCCCCAGCATTTT
NA	TRBD1	TRBV5-5	TRBJ2-1	CASSAQPGQGYEQFF	TGTGCCAGCAGCGCTCAGCCGGGACAGGGGTATGAGCAGTTCTTC
NA	TRBD2	TRBV28	TRBJ2-5	CATTGLAVETQYF	TGTGCCACTACGGGACTAGCGGTGGAGACCCAGTACTTC
NA	TRBD2	TRBV7-8	TRBJ2-7	CASSPHEGGQGYEQYF	TGTGCCAGCAGCCCCCATGAGGGAGGGCAGGGCTACGAGCAGTACTTC
NA	NA	TRBV10-1	TRBJ2-5	CASSAGTQETQYF	TGCGCCAGCAGTGCCGGGACACAAGAGACCCAGTACTTC
NA	NA	TRBV19	TRBJ2-7	CASSDSEQYF	TGTGCCAGTAGTGACTCCGAGCAGTACTTC
NA	NA	TRBV6-1	TRBJ1-2	CASSESGLGGYTF	TGTGCCAGCAGTGAATCAGGGTTGGGTGGCTACACCTTC
NA	TRBD1	TRBV11-3	TRBJ2-7	CASSPGGDRGTYEQYF	TGTGCCAGCAGCCCTGGCGGGGACAGGGGTACCTACGAGCAGTACTTC
NA	TRBD2	TRBV14	TRBJ2-1	CASSQDPSGGVVEQFF	TGTGCCAGCAGCCAAGACCCTAGCGGGGGGGTGGTTGAGCAGTTCTTC
NA	NA	TRBV27	TRBJ2-1	CASSLAADSYNEQFF	TGTGCCAGCAGTTTAGCGGCGGACTCCTACAATGAGCAGTTCTTC
few	TRBD2	TRBV9	TRBJ2-1	CASGLGTSGSSYNEQFF	TGTGCCAGCGGGCTCGGGACTAGCGGGAGCTCCTACAATGAGCAGTTCTTC
NA	NA	TRBV7-9	TRBJ1-3	CASSLSGSGNTIYF	TGTGCCAGCAGCTTATCAGGGTCTGGAAACACCATATATTTT
NA	TRBD1	TRBV5-1	TRBJ2-2	CASSLYGTGSTGELFF	TGCGCCAGCAGCTTGTACGGGACAGGGAGCACCGGGGAGCTGTTTTTT
NA	TRBD1	TRBV5-1	TRBJ1-6	CASSLVSGQYNSPLHF	TGCGCCAGCAGCTTGGTTTCGGGACAGTATAATTCACCCCTCCACTTT
NA	TRBD2	TRBV7-9	TRBJ2-6	CASSVSGGATGANVLTF	TGTGCCAGCAGCGTTAGCGGGGGGGCTACCGGGGCCAACGTCCTGACTTTC
NA	NA	TRBV5-5	TRBJ1-2	CASSPGINYGYTF	TGTGCCAGCAGCCCCGGGATTAACTATGGCTACACCTTC
NA	TRBD2	TRBV12-3/TRBV12-4	TRBJ2-5	CASSLRGGETQYF	TGTGCCAGCAGTTTGCGGGGAGGGGAGACCCAGTACTTC
NA	TRBD2	TRBV7-2	TRBJ2-1	CASSLVSMAGGRGNEQFF	TGTGCCAGCAGCTTAGTCTCTATGGCGGGGGGGCGAGGAAATGAGCAGTTCTTC
NA	TRBD1	TRBV6-5	TRBJ2-2	CASSARDRDTGELFF	TGTGCCAGCAGCGCCCGGGACAGGGACACCGGGGAGCTGTTTTTT
NA	NA	TRBV5-1	TRBJ2-5	CASSLSGFGNQETQYF	TGCGCCAGCAGCTTGTCCGGGTTTGGCAACCAAGAGACCCAGTACTTC
NA	NA	TRBV9	TRBJ2-1	CASSVGRGPYNEQFF	TGTGCCAGCAGCGTAGGGCGGGGTCCCTACAATGAGCAGTTCTTC
NA	TRBD1	TRBV19	TRBJ1-5	CASSIRQGDLNQPQHF	TGTGCCAGTAGTATTCGACAGGGGGACCTTAATCAGCCCCAGCATTTT
NA	NA	TRBV5-1	TRBJ2-7	CASSLGAEEQYF	TGCGCCAGCAGCTTGGGGGCCGAGGAGCAGTACTTC
NA	NA	TRBV5-1	TRBJ1-3	CASSLDTGHLGNTIYF	TGCGCCAGCAGCTTGGACACAGGTCACCTCGGAAACACCATATATTTT
NA	TRBD1	TRBV19	TRBJ1-6	CASTQTGLNSPLHF	TGTGCCAGTACCCAGACAGGGCTTAACTCACCCCTCCACTTT
NA	NA	TRBV7-2	TRBJ2-2	CASSLVTSTGELFF	TGTGCCAGCAGCTTAGTTACCAGCACCGGGGAGCTGTTTTTT
once	TRBD1	TRBV3-1/TRBV3-2	TRBJ1-6	CASSLATGYPLHF	TGTGCCAGCAGCCTCGCGACAGGGTATCCCCTCCACTTT
once	NA	TRBV5-5	TRBJ2-1	CASSLAPGYNEQFF	TGTGCCAGCAGCTTGGCTCCGGGGTACAATGAGCAGTTCTTC
NA	NA	TRBV28	TRBJ2-1	CALGGATYNEQFF	TGTGCCCTGGGGGGGGCCACCTACAATGAGCAGTTCTTC
NA	TRBD1	TRBV5-4	TRBJ2-2	CASSVAGTGGSYTGELFF	TGTGCCAGCAGCGTCGCCGGGACAGGGGGGTCGTACACCGGGGAGCTGTTTTTT
NA	NA	TRBV10-3	TRBJ1-3	CAIRGRSSGNTIYF	TGTGCCATCAGAGGGAGATCGTCCGGAAACACCATATATTTT
NA	NA	TRBV12-3/TRBV12-4	TRBJ2-7	CASSFSYEQYF	TGTGCCAGCAGTTTTAGTTACGAGCAGTACTTC
NA	TRBD1	TRBV6-5	TRBJ1-2	CAIARVTGVNYGYTF	TGTGCCATTGCCCGTGTGACAGGGGTAAACTATGGCTACACCTTC
NA	TRBD1	TRBV10-2	TRBJ1-5	CASSETKGQVSNQPQHF	TGCGCCAGCAGTGAGACTAAGGGACAGGTTAGCAATCAGCCCCAGCATTTT
NA	TRBD1	TRBV29-1	TRBJ2-1	CSGKPGQASNEQFF	TGCAGCGGTAAACCGGGACAGGCCTCCAATGAGCAGTTCTTC
NA	TRBD2	TRBV5-6	TRBJ2-1	CASSLRTSGQSYNEQFF	TGTGCCAGCAGCTTACGGACTAGCGGGCAATCCTACAATGAGCAGTTCTTC